The rows below give T cell receptor beta chains drawn from one sample of a study of T cell repertoires in cytomegalovirus infection. TCRdb redid the calling of the reads with MiXCR, one entry per CDR3 protein. The sample has some 50,000 distinct CDR3 sequences, about 20% seen once; the top ten hold over 85%. Their recognized antigens are unknown. The sample was CD8+ T cells from cultured PBMCs, taken from culture after CMV antigen stimulation. These receptor sequences come from a human donor in good health (CMV status not recorded). Some clones in this sample may be carry-over from other donors' samples. The CDR3 runs from the conserved cysteine through the conserved F or W. D genes are given only for firm matches. Only part of the rows carry a size: once, few, many, or a class if the clone is expanded.

V: TRBV20-1; J: TRBJ2-7; size: -; D: -; CDR3: CSARVRGEGAYEQYF; DNA: TGCAGTGCTAGAGTTAGGGGGGAGGGGGCCTACGAGCAGTACTTC
V: TRBV7-2; J: TRBJ2-1; size: few; D: -; CDR3: CASSFIKDEQFF; DNA: TGTGCCAGCAGCTTCATCAAAGATGAGCAGTTCTTC
V: TRBV2; J: TRBJ2-6; size: -; D: TRBD1; CDR3: CASSEALGTGLSGANVLTF; DNA: TGTGCCAGCAGTGAAGCGTTGGGGACAGGCCTCTCTGGGGCCAACGTCCTGACTTTC
V: TRBV20-1; J: TRBJ1-2; size: -; D: -; CDR3: CSARDQRARRDYGYTF; DNA: TGCAGTGCTAGAGATCAGAGAGCCCGGCGGGACTATGGCTACACCTTC
V: TRBV7-8; J: TRBJ2-7; size: few; D: TRBD1; CDR3: CASSLGTGTYEQYF; DNA: TGTGCCAGCAGCTTAGGGACAGGGACCTACGAGCAGTACTTC
V: TRBV18; J: TRBJ2-3; size: -; D: -; CDR3: CASSPEEGTQYF; DNA: TGTGCCAGCTCACCGGAGGAGGGTACGCAGTATTTT
V: TRBV6-1; J: TRBJ2-7; size: -; D: TRBD1; CDR3: CASRGQGTYEQYF; DNA: TGTGCCAGCAGAGGACAGGGAACCTACGAGCAGTACTTC
V: TRBV7-8; J: TRBJ2-3; size: many; D: -; CDR3: CASSLARGDTQYF; DNA: TGTGCCAGCAGCTTAGCGCGAGGAGATACGCAGTATTTT
V: TRBV7-2; J: TRBJ2-1; size: -; D: -; CDR3: CASSLTGAGYNEQFF; DNA: TGTGCCAGCAGTTTGACGGGAGCCGGGTACAATGAGCAGTTCTTC
V: TRBV12-3/TRBV12-4; J: TRBJ1-5; size: few; D: TRBD1; CDR3: CASSYPGQMQPQHF; DNA: TGTGCCAGCAGCTACCCGGGACAGATGCAGCCCCAGCATTTT
V: TRBV6-5; J: TRBJ1-1; size: -; D: -; CDR3: CASSYDPGGYTEAFF; DNA: TGTGCAAGCAGTTACGATCCGGGGGGGTACACTGAAGCTTTCTTT
V: TRBV18; J: TRBJ2-1; size: few; D: -; CDR3: CASSPPVMGAYEQFF; DNA: TGTGCCAGCTCACCACCTGTTATGGGGGCTTATGAGCAGTTCTTC
V: TRBV5-4; J: TRBJ2-1; size: few; D: TRBD2; CDR3: CASSLDLAGDQFF; DNA: TGTGCCAGCAGCTTGGACCTAGCGGGAGATCAGTTCTTC
V: TRBV12-3/TRBV12-4; J: TRBJ2-3; size: -; D: TRBD2; CDR3: CASSLAGALGDTQYF; DNA: TGTGCCAGCAGTCTAGCGGGGGCCCTGGGGGATACGCAGTATTTT
V: TRBV9; J: TRBJ1-1; size: few; D: -; CDR3: CASSTTGTVFDEAFF; DNA: TGTGCCAGCAGTACAACCGGGACCGTCTTTGATGAAGCTTTCTTT
V: TRBV12-3/TRBV12-4; J: TRBJ1-5; size: few; D: TRBD1; CDR3: CASSLRQGAGQPQHF; DNA: TGTGCCAGCAGTCTCCGACAGGGGGCTGGTCAGCCCCAGCATTTT
V: TRBV28; J: TRBJ2-1; size: few; D: -; CDR3: CASRASGSYNEQFF; DNA: TGTGCCAGCAGAGCGAGCGGCTCCTACAATGAGCAGTTCTTC
V: TRBV7-9; J: TRBJ2-2; size: few; D: -; CDR3: CASSLPPGTSTGELFF; DNA: TGTGCCAGCAGCCTCCCCCCCGGGACAAGCACCGGGGAGCTGTTTTTT
V: TRBV10-2; J: TRBJ1-1; size: few; D: -; CDR3: CASSESGNTEAFF; DNA: TGCGCCAGCAGTGAGTCAGGGAACACTGAAGCTTTCTTT
V: TRBV7-2; J: TRBJ2-1; size: -; D: -; CDR3: CASSSNWNEQFF; DNA: TGTGCCAGCAGTTCGAACTGGAATGAGCAGTTCTTC
V: TRBV10-3; J: TRBJ2-1; size: -; D: TRBD2; CDR3: CAITRTSGSYEQFF; DNA: TGTGCCATCACTCGGACTAGCGGGAGCTATGAGCAGTTCTTC
V: TRBV28; J: TRBJ2-7; size: many; D: -; CDR3: CASTPSTGTGEQYF; DNA: TGTGCCAGCACCCCTTCGACCGGTACAGGCGAGCAGTACTTC
V: TRBV27; J: TRBJ2-7; size: few; D: TRBD2; CDR3: CASSPMTSGGTYEQYF; DNA: TGTGCCAGCAGCCCTATGACTAGCGGGGGGACGTACGAGCAGTACTTC
V: TRBV7-2; J: TRBJ2-1; size: few; D: -; CDR3: CASSSTASSYNEQFF; DNA: TGTGCCAGCAGCTCGACTGCCAGCTCCTACAATGAGCAGTTCTTC